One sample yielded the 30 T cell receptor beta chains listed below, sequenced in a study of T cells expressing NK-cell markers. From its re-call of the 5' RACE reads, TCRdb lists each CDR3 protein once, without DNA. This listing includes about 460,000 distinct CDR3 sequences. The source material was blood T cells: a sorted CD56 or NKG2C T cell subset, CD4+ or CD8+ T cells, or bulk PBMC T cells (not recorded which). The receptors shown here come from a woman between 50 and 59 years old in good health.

The CDR3 here is CASSADRGRVDEQFF. This rearrangement joins TRBV9 to TRBJ2-1; TCRdb names TRBD1, which stays unverified in the absence of DNA. Germline V lookup: CDR1 SGDLS, CDR2 YYNGEE. This CDR3 has 15 residues.

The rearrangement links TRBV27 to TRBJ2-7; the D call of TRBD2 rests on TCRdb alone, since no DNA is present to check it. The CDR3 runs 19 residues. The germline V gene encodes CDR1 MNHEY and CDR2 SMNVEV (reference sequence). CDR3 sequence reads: CASSLIFSLSGREAAEQYF.

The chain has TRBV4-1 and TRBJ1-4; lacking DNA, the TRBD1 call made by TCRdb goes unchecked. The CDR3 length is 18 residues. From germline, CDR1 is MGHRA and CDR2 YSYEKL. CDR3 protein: CASYPGPEHLATNEKLFF.

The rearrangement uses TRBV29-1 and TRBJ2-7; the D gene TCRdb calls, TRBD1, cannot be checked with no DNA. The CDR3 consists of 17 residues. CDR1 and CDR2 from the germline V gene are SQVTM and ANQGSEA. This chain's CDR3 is CSVAMTAVPLRGHEQYF.

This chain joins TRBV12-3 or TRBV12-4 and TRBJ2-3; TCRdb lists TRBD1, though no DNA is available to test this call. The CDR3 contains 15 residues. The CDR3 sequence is CASSWGGAGTDTQYF.

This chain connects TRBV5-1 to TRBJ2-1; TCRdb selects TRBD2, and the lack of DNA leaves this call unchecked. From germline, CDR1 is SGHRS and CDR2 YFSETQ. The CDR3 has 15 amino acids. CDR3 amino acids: CASRSGLREEDEQFF.

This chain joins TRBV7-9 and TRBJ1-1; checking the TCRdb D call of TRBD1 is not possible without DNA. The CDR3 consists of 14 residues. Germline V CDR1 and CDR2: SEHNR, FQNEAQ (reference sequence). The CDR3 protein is CASSFGTPFTEAFF.

This chain's CDR3 is CASSLELGDSPLHF. This chain uses TRBV5-1 with TRBJ1-6. This CDR3 contains 14 residues. Germline loops: CDR1 SGHRS, CDR2 YFSETQ.

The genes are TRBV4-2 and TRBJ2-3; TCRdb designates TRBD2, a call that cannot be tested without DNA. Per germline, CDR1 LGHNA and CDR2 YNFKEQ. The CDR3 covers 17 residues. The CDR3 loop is CASSQVDSGRAGDTQYF.

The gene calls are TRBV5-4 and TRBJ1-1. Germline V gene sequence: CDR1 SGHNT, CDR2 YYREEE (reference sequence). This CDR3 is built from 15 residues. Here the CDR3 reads CASSLGLSMNTEAFF.

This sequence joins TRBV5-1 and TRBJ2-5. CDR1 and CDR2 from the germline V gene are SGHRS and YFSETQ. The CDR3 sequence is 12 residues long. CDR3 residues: CASSLDQGTQYF.

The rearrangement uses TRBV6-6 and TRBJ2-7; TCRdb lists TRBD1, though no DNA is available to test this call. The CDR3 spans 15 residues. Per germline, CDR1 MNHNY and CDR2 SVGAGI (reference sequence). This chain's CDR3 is CASSLRDGLSYEQYF.

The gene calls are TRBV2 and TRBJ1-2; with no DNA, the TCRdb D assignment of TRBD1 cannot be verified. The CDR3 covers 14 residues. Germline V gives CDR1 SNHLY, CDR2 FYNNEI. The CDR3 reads CASSLRDRGIGYTF.

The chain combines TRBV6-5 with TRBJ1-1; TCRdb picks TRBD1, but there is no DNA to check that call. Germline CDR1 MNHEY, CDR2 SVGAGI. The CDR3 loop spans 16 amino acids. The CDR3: CASTLTGVAANAEAFF.

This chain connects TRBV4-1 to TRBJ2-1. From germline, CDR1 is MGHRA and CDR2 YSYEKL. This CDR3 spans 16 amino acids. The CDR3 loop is CASSQDEGASYNEQFF.

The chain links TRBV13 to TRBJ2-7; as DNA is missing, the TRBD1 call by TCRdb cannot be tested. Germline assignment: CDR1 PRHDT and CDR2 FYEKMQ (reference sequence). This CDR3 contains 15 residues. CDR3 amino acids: CASSLTGVFPYEQYF.

CDR3 protein: CSVIGTPFSGNTIYF. The chain couples TRBV29-1 to TRBJ1-3; no DNA is available, so the TRBD1 call from TCRdb remains unchecked. CDR1 SQVTM and CDR2 ANQGSEA come from the germline V gene. The CDR3 has 15 amino acids.

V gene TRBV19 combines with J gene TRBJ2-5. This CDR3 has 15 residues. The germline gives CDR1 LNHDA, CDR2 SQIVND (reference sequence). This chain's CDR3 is CASSIGGQIQETQYF.

The CDR3 loop is CASSFWAPGVYEQYF. The chain recombines TRBV27 with TRBJ2-7; absent DNA, TCRdb's TRBD1 call cannot be checked. CDR1 is MNHEY and CDR2 is SMNVEV in the germline V gene (reference sequence). The CDR3 covers 15 residues.

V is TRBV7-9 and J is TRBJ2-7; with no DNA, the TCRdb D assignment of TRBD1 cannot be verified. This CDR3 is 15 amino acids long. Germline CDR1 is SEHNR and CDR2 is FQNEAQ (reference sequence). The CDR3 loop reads CASSPRDLSSYEQYF.

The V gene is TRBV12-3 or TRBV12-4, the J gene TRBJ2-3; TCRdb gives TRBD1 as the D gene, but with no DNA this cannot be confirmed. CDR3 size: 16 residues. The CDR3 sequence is CASSPTGPLGGDTQYF.

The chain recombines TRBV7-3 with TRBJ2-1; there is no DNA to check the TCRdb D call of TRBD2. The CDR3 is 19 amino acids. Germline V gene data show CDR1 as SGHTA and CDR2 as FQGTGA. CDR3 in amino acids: CASSFSGTSRTRPYNEQFF.

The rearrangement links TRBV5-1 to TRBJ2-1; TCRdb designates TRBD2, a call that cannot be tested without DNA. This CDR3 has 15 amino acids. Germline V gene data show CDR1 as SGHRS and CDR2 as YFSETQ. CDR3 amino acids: CASSSGLDAYNEQFF.

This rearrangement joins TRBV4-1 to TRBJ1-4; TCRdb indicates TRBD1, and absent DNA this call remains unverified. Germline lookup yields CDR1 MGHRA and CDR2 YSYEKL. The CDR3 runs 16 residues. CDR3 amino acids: CASSQGYRGFNEKLFF.

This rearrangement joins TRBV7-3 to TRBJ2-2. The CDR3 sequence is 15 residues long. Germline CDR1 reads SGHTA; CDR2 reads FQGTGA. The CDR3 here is CASSLKLASTGELFF.

CDR3 region: CSARDLLAGNTDTQYF. The J gene is TRBJ2-3, the V gene TRBV20-1; TCRdb indicates TRBD2, and absent DNA this call remains unverified. The CDR3 is 16 residues long. Germline V gives CDR1 DFQATT, CDR2 SNEGSKA (reference sequence).

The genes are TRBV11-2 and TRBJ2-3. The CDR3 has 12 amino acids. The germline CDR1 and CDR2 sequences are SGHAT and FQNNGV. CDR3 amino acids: CASSSSPNTQYF.

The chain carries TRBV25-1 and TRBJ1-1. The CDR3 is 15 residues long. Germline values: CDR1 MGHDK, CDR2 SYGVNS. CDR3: CASSEYGALNTEAFF.

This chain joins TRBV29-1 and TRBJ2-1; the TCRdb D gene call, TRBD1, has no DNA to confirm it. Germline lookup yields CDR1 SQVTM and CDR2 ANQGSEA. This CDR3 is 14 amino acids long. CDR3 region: CSVDVLRTGQEQFF.

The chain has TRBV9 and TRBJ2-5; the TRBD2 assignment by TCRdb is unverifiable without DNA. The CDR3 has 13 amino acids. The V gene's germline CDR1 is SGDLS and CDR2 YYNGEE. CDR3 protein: CASSVGGRETQYF.